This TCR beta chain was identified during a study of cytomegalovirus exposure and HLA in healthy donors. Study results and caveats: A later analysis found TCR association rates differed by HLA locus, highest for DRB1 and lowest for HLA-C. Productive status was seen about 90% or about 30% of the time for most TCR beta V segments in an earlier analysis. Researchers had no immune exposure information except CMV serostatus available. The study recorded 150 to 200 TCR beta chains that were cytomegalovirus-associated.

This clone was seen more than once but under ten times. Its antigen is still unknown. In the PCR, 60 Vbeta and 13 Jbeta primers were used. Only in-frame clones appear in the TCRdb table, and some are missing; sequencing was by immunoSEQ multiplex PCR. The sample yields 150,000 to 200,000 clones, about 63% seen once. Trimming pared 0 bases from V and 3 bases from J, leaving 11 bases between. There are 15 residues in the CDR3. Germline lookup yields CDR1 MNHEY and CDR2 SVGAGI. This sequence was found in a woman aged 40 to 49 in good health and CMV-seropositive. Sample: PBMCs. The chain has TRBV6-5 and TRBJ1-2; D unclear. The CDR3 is CASSYSGGNYYGYTF. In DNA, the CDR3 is TGTGCCAGCAGTTACTCGGGAGGGAATTACTATGGCTACACCTTC.